Below, 2 T cell receptor beta chains from the same sample are listed, as sequenced in a study of T-cell reconstitution after alpha-beta-depleted transplantation in children. A TCRbeta library incorporating unique molecular identifiers was prepared. Each CDR3 protein gets one entry after TCRdb re-called the PCR reads with MiXCR. The table lists 450,000 to 500,000 distinct CDR3 sequences, under 15% of them singletons, with around 5.6% in the top ten. The source material was PBMCs from the stem cell graft donor, sampled from the stem cell graft. These receptors all come from a human donor who donated a stem cell graft to a child with combined immunodeficiency.

This clonotype was observed many times. The chain has TRBV6-5 and TRBJ2-7, with TRBD2 identical over 8 bases. Germline V gene data show CDR1 as MNHEY and CDR2 as SVGAGI. Losses at the gene ends were 6 bases for V and 5 bases for J; bases not matched to a gene: 12. This CDR3 has 15 residues. The CDR3 reads CASSIRGLAGHEQYF. CDR3 DNA: TGTGCCAGCAGCATCCGGGGCCTAGCGGGCCACGAGCAGTACTTC.

There are many counts of this clonotype. Here the CDR3 reads CASSELGPPNEQFF. CDR3 bases: TGTGCCAGCAGTGAATTAGGGCCTCCCAATGAGCAGTTCTTC. J is TRBJ2-1 and V is TRBV6-1; no firm D call. Deletions cut 2 bases from V and 6 bases from J, with 11 bases between. The CDR3 totals 14 residues. In germline, CDR1 is MNHNS, CDR2 SASEGT.